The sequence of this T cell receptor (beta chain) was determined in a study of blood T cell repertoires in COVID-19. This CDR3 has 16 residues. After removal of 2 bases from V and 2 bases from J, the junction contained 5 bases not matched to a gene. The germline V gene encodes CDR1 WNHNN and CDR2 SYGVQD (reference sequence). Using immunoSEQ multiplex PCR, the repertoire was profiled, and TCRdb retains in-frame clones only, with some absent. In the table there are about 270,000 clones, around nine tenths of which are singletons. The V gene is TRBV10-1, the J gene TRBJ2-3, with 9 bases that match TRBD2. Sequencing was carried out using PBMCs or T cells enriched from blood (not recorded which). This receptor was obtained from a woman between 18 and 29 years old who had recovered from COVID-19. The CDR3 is CASSEHSGGNTDTQYF. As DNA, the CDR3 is TGCGCCAGCAGTGAGCACAGCGGGGGGAACACAGATACGCAGTATTTT.